One sample yielded the 15 T cell receptor beta chains listed below, sequenced in a study of shared clonotypes between healthy human individuals. The data were produced by immunoSEQ multiplex PCR, yet TCRdb's version contains in-frame clones alone and is incomplete. The sample includes some 1 million clones, under 80% of them seen just once. Sample: memory CD4+ T cells sorted from blood. Subset given: CD45RA-negative fraction. The receptors shown here come from a man between 18 and 29 years old in good health.

The gene calls are TRBV5-1 and TRBJ2-1; 8 bases map to TRBD2. J gave up 9 bases and V 3 bases, and 11 bases lay outside the gene matches. The CDR3 runs 15 residues. In germline, CDR1 is SGHRS, CDR2 YFSETQ. CDR3 bases: TGCGCCAGCAGCTCGCGACTAGCGTCTCCACCTGAGCAGTTCTTC. Translated: CASSSRLASPPEQFF.

The chain joins TRBV7-2 to TRBJ2-7; weak D call: TRBD1 (5 bases). This CDR3 contains 12 residues. CDR1 and CDR2 from the germline V gene are SGHTA and FQGNSA. V lost 4 bases and J 7 bases, leaving 11 bases between the germline ends. The DNA of the CDR3 is TGTGCCAGCAGCTACCCCAGGGAAGAGCAGTACTTC. Translated: CASSYPREEQYF.

V usage is TRBV11-2 and J usage is TRBJ2-7; 8 bases are a match to TRBD1. V dropped 1 base and J dropped 4; count of bases not matched to a gene: 6. Germline loops: CDR1 SGHAT, CDR2 FQNNGV. The CDR3 consists of 15 residues. In nucleotides, the CDR3 is TGTGCCAGCAGCTTAGCCAGGACAGGGATTTACGAGCAGTACTTC. It yields the protein CASSLARTGIYEQYF. Combining the CDR3 with reference TRBV11-2 and TRBJ2-7 gives the whole variable domain EAGVAQSPRYKIIEKRQSVAFWCNPISGHATLYWYQQILGQGPKLLIQFQNNGVVDDSQLPKDRFSAERLKGVDSTLKIQPAKLEDSAVYLCASSLARTGIYEQYFGPGTRLTVT.

The chain is built from TRBV30 and TRBJ2-7; 7 nucleotides align to TRBD1. CDR1 and CDR2 (germline): GTSNPN, SVGIG (reference sequence). This CDR3 comprises 13 residues. J lost 5 bases, V lost 3 bases, and 7 bases had no gene match. CDR3: CAWRETGYHEQYF. Written as DNA, the CDR3 is TGTGCCTGGAGGGAGACAGGGTACCACGAGCAGTACTTC.

The genes are TRBV9 and TRBJ2-1; D remains unclear. V was shortened by 3 bases and J by 8 bases, with 12 bases between the two germline ends. Germline CDR1 SGDLS, CDR2 YYNGEE. The CDR3 spans 13 residues. CDR3: CASSALLGYEQFF. The CDR3, as DNA: TGTGCCAGCAGCGCCTTATTGGGCTATGAGCAGTTCTTC.

Only one count was recorded for this clone. The gene calls are TRBV7-8 and TRBJ2-6; D call uncertain. The V gene lost 6 bases and the J gene lost 10 bases, with 13 bases spanning the gap. CDR3 size: 13 residues. The germline gives CDR1 SGHVS, CDR2 FQNEAQ. The CDR3 DNA follows: TGTGCCAGCAGAAGCCGCGGAGCAAACGTCCTGACTTTC. Amino acid sequence: CASRSRGANVLTF.

This clone came up a few times. The identical CDR3 is also encoded by other nucleotide sequences in the sample. The chain has TRBV14 and TRBJ1-6; D is uncertain. V was cut by 1 base and J by 7 bases, with 2 bases left in between. The CDR3 is 12 amino acids. CDR1 is SGHDN, CDR2 FVKESK, per germline. The CDR3 nucleotides read TGTGCCAGCAGCCAAGGGAATTCACCCCTCCACTTT. This encodes CASSQGNSPLHF.

V gene TRBV7-2 combines with J gene TRBJ1-5; tentative D call: TRBD1 (6 bases). The CDR3 length is 15 residues. Per the germline V gene, CDR1 is SGHTA and CDR2 is FQGNSA. Trimming took 5 bases from V and 7 from J, leaving 18 bases between them. DNA for the CDR3: TGTGCCAGCAGCCTTCTGACAGGACGGCAGCAGCCCCAGCATTTT. Its protein is CASSLLTGRQQPQHF.

The rearrangement links TRBV5-6 to TRBJ2-2, with 9 bases matching TRBD1. The CDR3 runs to 16 residues. CDR1 is SGHDT and CDR2 is YYEEEE in the germline V gene. Unmatched junction bases numbered 8, after V lost 4 bases and J lost 4 bases. The CDR3 is CASSPGTGRRTGELFF. The CDR3 DNA reads TGTGCCAGCAGCCCGGGGACAGGGCGGCGCACCGGGGAGCTGTTTTTT.

The J gene is TRBJ1-2, the V gene TRBV6-6; D gene uncertain. CDR1 is MNHNY, CDR2 SVGAGI, per germline (reference sequence). V was pared by 10 bases and J by 2 bases, with 17 bases between. The CDR3 is 14 residues long. The CDR3 nucleotides read TGTGCCACCAGAGACGGGGTGACGAACTATGGCTACACCTTC. It encodes CATRDGVTNYGYTF.

This clone was seen once. The chain couples TRBV28 to TRBJ1-2; 7 bases align to TRBD1. The CDR3 length is 16 residues. CDR1 is MDHEN, CDR2 SYDVKM, per germline. Trimming removed 6 bases from V and 4 bases from J; junction bases left unmatched: 14. The CDR3 DNA reads TGTGCCAGCAGCCCTTCCGGGACAGAAGCCCTCTATGGCTACACCTTC. Protein product: CASSPSGTEALYGYTF.

V and J are TRBV5-1 and TRBJ2-5, with 10 bases that match TRBD1. The CDR3 totals 15 residues. The trim removed 1 base at V and 4 bases at J, leaving 4 bases unmatched. Per germline, CDR1 SGHRS and CDR2 YFSETQ. The CDR3 DNA is TGCGCCAGCAGCTTGCCCAGGACAGGGGGAGAGACCCAGTACTTC. Its translation: CASSLPRTGGETQYF.

The chain couples TRBV7-3 to TRBJ1-6; 7 bases are a match to TRBD1. With 2 bases clipped from V and 10 bases from J, the junction kept 5 bases outside the gene matches. The CDR3 consists of 14 residues. Germline CDR1 is SGHTA and CDR2 is FQGTGA. The CDR3 is CASSLGGQISPLHF. DNA of the CDR3: TGTGCCAGCAGCTTAGGGGGACAGATATCACCCCTCCACTTT.

Note on this clone: A much larger clone differs from this one at a single base, so this may be a read error. The chain has TRBV7-9 and TRBJ2-3; 7 bases align to TRBD1. J was trimmed by 2 bases and V by 1 base; bases with no gene match: 3. The CDR3 totals 15 residues. Looked up from germline, CDR1 is SEHNR and CDR2 is FQNEAQ (reference sequence). CDR3 coding DNA: TGTGCCAGCAGCTTAGGCCAGGGGGACACAGATACGCAGTATTTT. Translated: CASSLGQGDTDTQYF.

The table lists this clone with a few counts. This chain connects TRBV28 to TRBJ2-7; D remains unclear. Per germline, CDR1 MDHEN and CDR2 SYDVKM. The CDR3 is made up of 14 amino acids. Trimming took 3 bases from V and 7 from J, leaving 16 bases between them. The CDR3 DNA sequence: TGTGCCAGCAGTTTCCTGGACGGATCTCGGGAGCAGTACTTC. It specifies CASSFLDGSREQYF.